This passage covers 19 T cell receptor beta chains from one sample sequenced in a study of control samples from healthy donors and cancer patients. Assay used: immunoSEQ multiplex PCR; TCRdb lists only in-frame clones, some missing. This table has some 70,000 clones, 65% to 85% appearing once. Input material: blood. All receptors derive from a man in his 60s in good health.

This chain links TRBV5-6 with TRBJ1-3; D unresolved. Germline loops: CDR1 SGHDT, CDR2 YYEEEE. This CDR3 region has 12 residues. V lost 2 bases, J lost 4 bases, and 4 bases lay in between. The CDR3 nucleotides are TGTGCCAGCAGCTTCTTCGGAAACACCATATATTTT. This codes for CASSFFGNTIYF. The entire variable domain, with the rest obtained from reference TRBV5-6 and TRBJ1-3, is as follows: DAGVTQSPTHLIKTRGQQVTLRCSPKSGHDTVSWYQQALGQGPQFIFQYYEEEERQRGNFPDRFSGHQFPNYSSELNVNALLLGDSALYLCASSFFGNTIYFGEGSWLTVV.

This clone was observed a handful of times. This rearrangement joins TRBV19 to TRBJ2-3; 11 bases fit TRBD2. The germline gives CDR1 LNHDA, CDR2 SQIVND (reference sequence). V lost 1 base, J lost 4 bases, and 1 base stayed unmatched. This CDR3 is 15 amino acids long. CDR3 nucleotide sequence: TGTGCCAGTAGTATAGTAGCGGGAGGGTCAGATACGCAGTATTTT. Translating it yields CASSIVAGGSDTQYF. Together with reference TRBV19 and TRBJ2-3, the CDR3 gives the full variable domain: DGGITQSPKYLFRKEGQNVTLSCEQNLNHDAMYWYRQDPGQGLRLIYYSQIVNDFQKGDIAEGYSVSREKKESFPLTVTSAQKNPTAFYLCASSIVAGGSDTQYFGPGTRLTVL.

V is TRBV9 and J is TRBJ2-2; TRBD2 matches 8 bases. From germline, CDR1 is SGDLS and CDR2 YYNGEE. After removal of 4 bases from V and 7 bases from J, the junction contained 15 bases not matched to a gene. The CDR3 is made up of 17 amino acids. CDR3 sequence (DNA): TGTGCCAGCAGCCCGCGGACAGCGACTAGCGCGGGCGGGGAGCTGTTTTTT. This codes for CASSPRTATSAGGELFF.

In its sample, this clone was seen once. V gene TRBV6-6 combines with J gene TRBJ2-1; no definite D call. Germline V gene lookup returns CDR1 MNHNY and CDR2 SVGAGI (reference sequence). Trimming removed 2 bases from V and 5 bases from J, with 7 bases in between. The CDR3 has 13 amino acids. This CDR3 reads CASSYSQNNEQFF. The CDR3 DNA is TGTGCCAGCAGTTACAGTCAGAACAATGAGCAGTTCTTC.

J is TRBJ2-5 and V is TRBV30, with TRBD1 identical over 7 bases. The CDR3 runs to 15 residues. The V and J ends lost 2 bases and 3 bases, in that order; junction bases with no gene match: 9. Per the germline V gene, CDR1 is GTSNPN and CDR2 is SVGIG (reference sequence). The CDR3: CAWSRYGTAKETQYF. The DNA for the CDR3 is TGTGCCTGGAGTCGGTACGGGACAGCTAAAGAGACCCAGTACTTC.

The chain couples TRBV7-9 to TRBJ2-4, with D possibly being TRBD1 (5 bases). CDR1 is SEHNR, CDR2 FQNEAQ, per germline (reference sequence). There are 17 residues in the CDR3. The V gene lost 1 base and the J gene lost 2 bases, with 15 bases spanning the gap. The CDR3 here is CASSLGSRPGTKNIQYF. The DNA for the CDR3 is TGTGCCAGCAGCTTAGGAAGTAGGCCAGGGACCAAAAACATTCAGTACTTC.

The chain recombines TRBV7-2 with TRBJ2-7; tentative D call: TRBD2 (5 bases). V dropped 0 bases and J dropped 0 bases, with 9 bases sitting between them. CDR1 is SGHTA, CDR2 FQGNSA, per germline. This CDR3 is 15 amino acids long. CDR3 DNA sequence: TGTGCCAGCAGCTTAGCGCTAGGGAGCTCCTACGAGCAGTACTTC. It is translated as CASSLALGSSYEQYF.

This sequence joins TRBV30 and TRBJ2-1; D possibly corresponds to TRBD2 (6 bases). The CDR3 contains 16 residues. V gave up 0 bases and J gave up 4 bases, with 16 bases separating them. Per the germline V gene, CDR1 is GTSNPN and CDR2 is SVGIG (reference sequence). CDR3 nucleotides: TGTGCCTGGAGTGTAGTTCGTAGCGGCCCTTACAATGAGCAGTTCTTC. The encoded protein is CAWSVVRSGPYNEQFF.

The CDR3 DNA reads TGTGCCAGCAGCGCCCTGCGGGGTCCTAATGAAAAACTGTTTTTT. It codes for CASSALRGPNEKLFF. J is TRBJ1-4 and V is TRBV7-2; D remains ambiguous. The ends were cut back, 5 bases at V and 3 bases at J, with 13 bases in the middle. This CDR3 spans 15 amino acids. Germline CDR1 is SGHTA and CDR2 is FQGNSA.

This chain uses TRBV7-7 with TRBJ2-3, with D possibly TRBD2 on 6 matching bases. Per germline, CDR1 SSHAT and CDR2 FNYEAQ (reference sequence). The CDR3 sequence is 13 residues long. Deletions cut 5 bases from V and 3 bases from J, with 9 bases between. The CDR3 reads CASSRGTTDTQYF. CDR3 bases: TGTGCCAGCAGCCGTGGGACTACAGATACGCAGTATTTT.

The genes are TRBV7-7 and TRBJ2-7, with D possibly TRBD2 on 6 matching bases. The germline V gene encodes CDR1 SSHAT and CDR2 FNYEAQ (reference sequence). CDR3 length: 15 amino acids. Trimming removed 3 bases at V and 4 bases at J, with 16 bases between. CDR3 bases: TGTGCCAGCAGCTTGGGTCCGACTAGGGAATACGAGCAGTACTTC. Protein sequence: CASSLGPTREYEQYF.

The chain couples TRBV5-8 to TRBJ2-1; D possibly corresponds to TRBD1 (7 bases). Germline V gene lookup returns CDR1 SGHTS and CDR2 YDEGEE. Trimming cost V 0 bases and J 9 bases, with 16 bases left between them. The CDR3 is 15 amino acids. CDR3 nucleotide sequence: TGTGCCAGCAGCTTGGTGGCAGGGGGAGGCGGTGAGCAGTTCTTC. Translation: CASSLVAGGGGEQFF.

The chain uses TRBV12-3 or TRBV12-4 and TRBJ2-2; the D is unclear. Trimming left V 5 bases short and J 4 bases short, with 8 bases between. This CDR3 is built from 13 residues. The CDR3, as DNA: TGTGCCAGCAGTCCCCCCGGCACCGGGGAGCTGTTTTTT. This gives the protein CASSPPGTGELFF.

CDR3 protein: CASSPLGREDYGYTF. The CDR3 coding sequence is TGTGCCAGCTCACCGCTCGGAAGGGAGGACTATGGCTACACCTTC. The chain couples TRBV18 to TRBJ1-2; D is undetermined. The CDR3 runs 15 residues. With 3 bases removed from V and 3 bases from J, the gap between germline ends came to 14 bases. Germline CDR1 KGHSH, CDR2 LQKENI.

The CDR3 region is CASGWANNEQFF. The CDR3 DNA reads TGTGCCAGCGGGTGGGCGAACAATGAGCAGTTCTTC. This chain uses TRBV12-3 or TRBV12-4 with TRBJ2-1; D is unresolved. Trimming removed 8 bases at V and 5 bases at J, with 10 bases between. The length of the CDR3 is 12 residues.

The gene calls are TRBV7-9 and TRBJ2-1, with D possibly matching TRBD1 (5 bases). The CDR3 has 16 residues. The V gene's germline CDR1 is SEHNR and CDR2 FQNEAQ (reference sequence). V lost 5 bases and J lost 2, with 16 bases in between. The CDR3 sequence: CASSGAKRRPYNEQFF. Here the CDR3 DNA reads TGTGCCAGCAGCGGGGCCAAACGGCGGCCCTACAATGAGCAGTTCTTC.

The chain has TRBV27 and TRBJ2-7; D is perhaps TRBD1 or TRBD2 (7 bases each). V lost 5 bases and J 3 bases, leaving 14 bases between the germline ends. Per germline, CDR1 MNHEY and CDR2 SMNVEV (reference sequence). This CDR3 contains 14 residues. As DNA, the CDR3 is TGTGCCAGCAGTCCCAGGGGGGAGGGCTACGAGCAGTACTTC. It specifies CASSPRGEGYEQYF.

The V call is TRBV27, the J call TRBJ1-1; D call uncertain. The V and J ends lost 5 bases and 7 bases respectively, with 14 bases between them. This CDR3 contains 13 residues. Germline CDR1 MNHEY, CDR2 SMNVEV (reference sequence). DNA for the CDR3: TGTGCCAGCAGTACACGGAACAGACTTGAAGCTTTCTTT. Amino acid sequence: CASSTRNRLEAFF.

In this sample, this clone turned up a few times. This chain links TRBV25-1 with TRBJ2-7; 8 bases are a match to TRBD1. With 7 bases clipped from V and 6 bases from J, the junction kept 8 bases outside the gene matches. The CDR3 has 13 amino acids. Germline-derived CDR1 and CDR2 are MGHDK and SYGVNS. The chain's CDR3 is CASTSDREREQYF. The CDR3 bases are TGTGCCAGCACCTCGGACAGGGAACGCGAGCAGTACTTC.